One sample yielded the 2 T cell receptor beta chains listed below, sequenced in a study of blood T cell repertoires in COVID-19. Measured with immunoSEQ multiplex PCR; TCRdb has only the in-frame clones, and not every one. The data contain 250,000 to 300,000 clones, around 85% of them singletons. The sample comprised PBMCs or T cells enriched from blood (not recorded which). The source of these receptors is a woman aged 50 to 60 who had recovered from COVID-19.

The chain carries TRBV1 and TRBJ1-6; the table's TRBD1 call for D was not verified on the DNA. TRBV1 is reported as a pseudogene. This CDR3 is built from 16 residues. CDR3 loop: CTSSLTREQGWSPLHF. CDR3 coding DNA: TGCACCAGCAGCCTCACACGCGAACAGGGGTGGTCACCCCTCCACTTT.

The chain couples TRBV4-1 to TRBJ2-1; 11 bases are shared with TRBD1. Germline CDR1 is MGHRA and CDR2 is YSYEKL. Trimming at V came to 3 bases and at J to 8 bases, leaving 6 bases not matched to a gene. CDR3 length equals 15 residues. The DNA of the CDR3 is TGCGCCAGCAGCCAGTCCCGGGACAGGGGGGATGAGCAGTTCTTC. This translates into CASSQSRDRGDEQFF.